Shown below are 22 T cell receptor beta chains from a single sample sequenced in a study of blood T cell repertoires in COVID-19. This table comes from immunoSEQ multiplex PCR, and its TCRdb copy is limited to in-frame clones, with some not included. The sample has under 85,000 clones; around four fifths are singletons. Sequenced sample: peripheral blood. Receptor source: a human donor in a cohort sampled during active COVID-19.

This chain uses TRBV19 with TRBJ2-1, with 7 bases lining up with TRBD1. After removal of 4 bases from V and 9 bases from J, the junction contained 3 bases not matched to a gene. This CDR3 is built from 12 residues. Germline V gene data show CDR1 as LNHDA and CDR2 as SQIVND (reference sequence). The CDR3 DNA follows: TGTGCCAGTAGTACTCGACAGGGTGAGCAGTTCTTC. Its translation is CASSTRQGEQFF.

This clone was found a few times. The genes are TRBV25-1 and TRBJ1-5; no clear D gene. Germline V lookup: CDR1 MGHDK, CDR2 SYGVNS. The CDR3 extends over 12 amino acids. V was shortened by 1 base and J by 6 bases, with 4 bases between the two germline ends. CDR3 sequence: CASSEFGQPQHF. CDR3 nucleotides: TGTGCCAGCAGTGAATTCGGTCAGCCCCAGCATTTT.

The rearrangement joins TRBV6-5 to TRBJ2-5, with TRBD1 matching over 10 bases. V lost 10 bases, J lost 5 bases, and 13 bases stayed unmatched. CDR1 is MNHEY, CDR2 SVGAGI, per germline. The length of the CDR3 is 15 residues. Here the CDR3 reads CATGQGIQTRETQYF. In nucleotides, the CDR3 is TGTGCCACGGGACAGGGGATCCAGACCCGCGAGACCCAGTACTTC.

The genes are TRBV3-1 (or the pseudogene TRBV3-2) and TRBJ2-2, with TRBD1 as a possible D gene (6 bases). Germline CDR1 is LGHDT and CDR2 is YNNKEL (reference sequence). CDR3 length: 17 residues. Deletions cut 0 bases from V and 6 bases from J, with 17 bases between. For the CDR3, the DNA is TGTGCCAGCAGCCAAGATCGTCGCAGGGGCGGTTCCGGGGAGCTGTTTTTT. Translation gives CASSQDRRRGGSGELFF.

This clone was counted only a few times. The J gene is TRBJ1-1, the V gene TRBV6-5; D remains unclear. In germline, CDR1 is MNHEY, CDR2 SVGAGI. Trimming cost V 6 bases and J 0 bases, with 8 bases left between them. CDR3 size: 13 residues. DNA of the CDR3: TGTGCCAGCAGGCGAAGCATGAACACTGAAGCTTTCTTT. Translating it yields CASRRSMNTEAFF.

The chain employs TRBV5-1 and TRBJ1-3; the D gene is possibly TRBD1 (5 bases). Looked up from germline, CDR1 is SGHRS and CDR2 is YFSETQ. The V end was cut by 1 base, the J end by 3 bases, with 8 bases between. The CDR3 is 14 residues long. CDR3: CASSLQGFGNTIYF. DNA for the CDR3: TGCGCCAGCAGCTTGCAGGGCTTTGGAAACACCATATATTTT. Looking up the rest from reference TRBV5-1 and TRBJ1-3 gives the full variable domain: KAGVTQTPRYLIKTRGQQVTLSCSPISGHRSVSWYQQTPGQGLQFLFEYFSETQRNKGNFPGRFSGRQFSNSRSEMNVSTLELGDSALYLCASSLQGFGNTIYFGEGSWLTVV.

This clone was picked up a small number of times. The junction departs from the called germline gene at one end, perhaps through a read error. V usage is TRBV5-8 and J usage is TRBJ1-2; 9 bases agree with TRBD1. CDR1 is SGHTS and CDR2 is YDEGEE in the germline V gene. CDR3 length equals 12 residues. The CDR3 loop reads CASSLVFGTGPF. CDR3 DNA: TGTGCCAGCAGCTTGGTGTTTGGGACAGGGCCCTTC.

V usage is TRBV11-2 and J usage is TRBJ2-7, with TRBD1 identical over 10 bases. The CDR3 is 15 residues long. CDR1 and CDR2 from the germline V gene are SGHAT and FQNNGV. V was pared by 3 bases and J by 6 bases, with 8 bases of the junction left unmatched. CDR3 loop: CASSFDRGPLGEQYF. The CDR3 DNA sequence: TGTGCCAGCAGCTTCGACAGGGGGCCCCTAGGCGAGCAGTACTTC. The full variable domain, rest sourced from reference TRBV11-2 and TRBJ2-7, is EAGVAQSPRYKIIEKRQSVAFWCNPISGHATLYWYQQILGQGPKLLIQFQNNGVVDDSQLPKDRFSAERLKGVDSTLKIQPAKLEDSAVYLCASSFDRGPLGEQYFGPGTRLTVT.

V usage is TRBV19 and J usage is TRBJ2-1; 9 bases are shared with TRBD2. The ends lost 6 bases at V and 8 bases at J; junction bases unmatched: 14. Germline V gene data show CDR1 as LNHDA and CDR2 as SQIVND (reference sequence). The CDR3 is made up of 16 amino acids. CDR3 DNA sequence: TGTGCCAGTAGACGGGAGCGGGGGGTATACGAGGATGAGCAGTTCTTC. This codes for CASRRERGVYEDEQFF.

V usage is TRBV5-1 and J usage is TRBJ2-7, with D perhaps TRBD2 (7 bases). The V gene lost 0 bases and the J gene lost 7 bases, with 17 bases spanning the gap. Germline V gene sequence: CDR1 SGHRS, CDR2 YFSETQ. CDR3 length: 15 amino acids. In nucleotides, the CDR3 is TGCGCCAGCAGCTTGGCTGGGGGGGCCAAGGATGAGCAGTACTTC. Protein: CASSLAGGAKDEQYF.

The chain carries TRBV3-1 (or the pseudogene TRBV3-2) and TRBJ1-3; possible D gene TRBD1, 5 bases. The V and J ends lost 2 bases and 12 bases respectively, with 17 bases between them. The CDR3 runs 14 residues. The germline CDR1 and CDR2 sequences are LGHDT and YNNKEL (reference sequence). The CDR3 here is CASSQRGRGGLIYF. The CDR3 coding sequence is TGTGCCAGCAGCCAACGCGGACGGGGGGGACTCATATATTTT.

This clone was seen just once. The genes are TRBV29-1 and TRBJ1-4; 7 bases line up with TRBD1. With 4 bases clipped from V and 6 bases from J, the junction kept 5 bases outside the gene matches. This CDR3 is 13 amino acids long. Germline CDR1 is SQVTM and CDR2 is ANQGSEA. The CDR3 is CSVGRGPDEKLFF. Written as DNA, the CDR3 is TGCAGCGTTGGGAGGGGGCCTGATGAAAAACTGTTTTTT.

The chain employs TRBV28 and TRBJ1-4; possible D gene TRBD1, 6 bases. Looked up from germline, CDR1 is MDHEN and CDR2 is SYDVKM. V was cut by 5 bases and J by 5 bases, with 12 bases left in between. The CDR3 runs to 14 residues. In DNA, the CDR3 is TGTGCCAGCAGTAACAGGGAAGGAAATGAAAAACTGTTTTTT. It specifies CASSNREGNEKLFF.

Points on this clone: This CDR3 is also generated by other DNA sequences in the sample. The chain combines TRBV2 with TRBJ2-5; 10 bases map to TRBD2. This CDR3 has 14 residues. The J segment lost 4 bases and the V segment lost 6 bases, leaving 5 bases of the junction unmatched. Germline V lookup: CDR1 SNHLY, CDR2 FYNNEI. The CDR3 DNA is TGTGCCAGCAGAGATAGCGGGGGGCTAGAGACCCAGTACTTC. This translates into CASRDSGGLETQYF. Combining the CDR3 with reference TRBV2 and TRBJ2-5 gives the whole variable domain EPEVTQTPSHQVTQMGQEVILRCVPISNHLYFYWYRQILGQKVEFLVSFYNNEISEKSEIFDDQFSVERPDGSNFTLKIRSTKLEDSAMYFCASRDSGGLETQYFGPGTRLLVL.

In nucleotides, the CDR3 is TGTGCCATCAGTGAGTCGTGGGGGGGCGTCTATGAGCAGTTCTTC. Translating it yields CAISESWGGVYEQFF. The rearrangement uses TRBV10-3 and TRBJ2-1, with D perhaps TRBD2 (7 bases). This CDR3 is built from 15 residues. The germline V gene has CDR1 ENHRY and CDR2 SYGVKD. V was clipped by 0 bases and J by 8 bases, with 14 bases between them.

The rearrangement joins TRBV3-1 (or the pseudogene TRBV3-2) to TRBJ1-2; 8 nucleotides align to TRBD1. Germline V CDR1 and CDR2: LGHDT, YNNKEL (reference sequence). The ends lost 3 bases at V and 8 bases at J; junction bases unmatched: 11. The CDR3 length is 15 residues. The CDR3 coding sequence is TGTGCCAGCAGCCAGGCAAGGACAGGGAGTTCAGGCTACACCTTC. Protein: CASSQARTGSSGYTF.

The chain recombines TRBV5-1 with TRBJ2-3; 9 bases fit TRBD2. CDR3 length equals 18 residues. The ends lost 0 bases at V and 0 bases at J; junction bases unmatched: 8. CDR1 is SGHRS, CDR2 YFSETQ, per germline. The CDR3 sequence: CASSLAIAGDMSTDTQYF. The CDR3 DNA sequence: TGCGCCAGCAGCTTGGCCATAGCGGGGGATATGAGCACAGATACGCAGTATTTT.

The V gene is TRBV11-2, the J gene TRBJ2-1; weak D call: TRBD2 (6 bases). This CDR3 has 16 residues. CDR1 is SGHAT and CDR2 is FQNNGV in the germline V gene. With 3 bases removed from V and 3 bases from J, the gap between germline ends came to 15 bases. The CDR3 sequence is CASSFPGGGFYNEQFF. Here the CDR3 DNA reads TGTGCCAGCAGCTTTCCCGGGGGAGGATTCTACAATGAGCAGTTCTTC.

This rearrangement joins TRBV12-3 or TRBV12-4 to TRBJ1-2; TRBD1 matches at 7 bases. This CDR3 contains 13 residues. With V trimmed by 5 bases and J by 5 bases, 5 bases remained unmatched. The CDR3 nucleotides read TGTGCCAGCAGTCAACGGGACAGTTATGGCTACACCTTC. Translation gives CASSQRDSYGYTF.

The chain recombines TRBV28 with TRBJ1-1; a weak D match, TRBD1 (5 bases). The CDR3 totals 13 residues. V was pared by 4 bases and J by 8 bases, with 14 bases between. Germline V CDR1 and CDR2: MDHEN, SYDVKM. The CDR3 DNA reads as TGTGCCAGCAGTTCTCCCCCGACAGCCGAAGCTTTCTTT. It encodes CASSSPPTAEAFF.

This clone appeared once. This chain joins TRBV5-1 and TRBJ2-1; 8 nucleotides line up with TRBD1. The V segment lost 1 base and the J segment 9 bases; nucleotides outside the gene matches: 6. Germline CDR1 is SGHRS and CDR2 is YFSETQ. The CDR3 is 14 residues long. The CDR3, as DNA: TGCGCCAGCAGCTTGTTTCAGGGGGCCGGTGAGCAGTTCTTC. It translates to CASSLFQGAGEQFF.

The chain carries TRBV27 and TRBJ2-5; the D gene is possibly TRBD2 (5 bases). CDR1 is MNHEY, CDR2 SMNVEV, per germline (reference sequence). The V and J ends lost 2 bases and 7 bases respectively, with 14 bases between them. This CDR3 contains 14 residues. The CDR3 DNA reads as TGTGCCAGCAGTTTAGCAGGCTCCGCGGGGACCCAGTACTTC. Translating it yields CASSLAGSAGTQYF.